One sample yielded the 32 T cell receptor beta chains listed below, sequenced in a study of T cell repertoires in cytomegalovirus infection. These receptors are not linked to any known antigen. MiXCR, applied by TCRdb to the reads, yields one record per CDR3 protein. The data show about 110,000 distinct CDR3 sequences, around 30% seen once. The specimen was CD8+ T cells from cultured PBMCs, collected from culture after CMV antigen stimulation. The receptor set was obtained from a human donor in good health (CMV status not recorded). Some clones in this sample may be carry-over from other donors' samples.

This chain uses TRBV6-2 or TRBV6-3 with TRBJ1-5; D call uncertain. The CDR3 length is 15 residues. V was clipped by 2 bases and J by 6 bases, with 14 bases between them. Germline values: CDR1 MNHEY, CDR2 SVGEGT. The CDR3: CASSYQIGEGQPQHF. The CDR3 nucleotides read TGTGCCAGCAGTTACCAGATTGGGGAAGGTCAGCCCCAGCATTTT.

The chain is built from TRBV7-9 and TRBJ2-5; 12 bases line up with TRBD1. Trimming removed 6 bases from V and 0 bases from J; junction bases left unmatched: 14. The CDR3 is made up of 19 amino acids. Germline assignment: CDR1 SEHNR and CDR2 FQNEAQ (reference sequence). In nucleotides, the CDR3 is TGTGCCAGCAGTTCACCCCGGGACAGGGGGCCTAATTACCAAGAGACCCAGTACTTC. Encoded protein: CASSSPRDRGPNYQETQYF.

This clonotype was counted between two and nine times. The chain carries TRBV9 and TRBJ1-2, with TRBD1 matching 12 bases. CDR1 is SGDLS, CDR2 YYNGEE, per germline. The CDR3 runs to 15 residues. The V and J ends lost 0 bases and 8 bases, in that order; junction bases with no gene match: 5. CDR3 DNA sequence: TGTGCCAGCAGCGTAGAGGGACAGGGGGCAGGCGGCTACACCTTC. It is translated as CASSVEGQGAGGYTF.

This clonotype was recorded a few times. The CDR3 DNA sequence: TGCAGCGTCGGGGCAGGGGCAACAGATACGCAGTATTTT. This codes for CSVGAGATDTQYF. The gene calls are TRBV29-1 and TRBJ2-3, with D tentatively TRBD1 (6 bases). The germline V gene has CDR1 SQVTM and CDR2 ANQGSEA. The CDR3 is made up of 13 amino acids. The ends were cut back, 6 bases at V and 3 bases at J, with 13 bases in the middle.

The genes are TRBV7-2 and TRBJ2-2, with 9 bases matching TRBD1. The CDR3 is made up of 19 amino acids. The germline CDR1 and CDR2 sequences are SGHTA and FQGNSA. V shed 7 bases, J shed 5 bases, and the junction held 20 bases outside the gene matches. The CDR3 region is CASTHGPDRGLGRTGELFF. CDR3 coding DNA: TGTGCCAGCACCCACGGGCCCGACAGGGGGTTGGGTCGGACCGGGGAGCTGTTTTTT.

This clonotype was counted between two and nine times. The chain carries TRBV19 and TRBJ2-1; D may be TRBD2 (7 bases). CDR1 is LNHDA, CDR2 SQIVND, per germline (reference sequence). The CDR3 runs 16 residues. The germline V and J ends were trimmed by 6 bases and 0 bases, with 15 bases remaining between them. Here the CDR3 reads CASRVRGGGSYNEQFF. In nucleotides, the CDR3 is TGTGCCAGTAGGGTCAGGGGAGGGGGCTCCTACAATGAGCAGTTCTTC.

This clonotype appeared a few times. V usage is TRBV6-1 and J usage is TRBJ2-4; D is possibly TRBD1 (6 bases). V lost 5 bases and J lost 9, with 17 bases in between. Germline V gives CDR1 MNHNS, CDR2 SASEGT. This CDR3 has 14 residues. CDR3 protein: CASSYTQGRVIQYF. CDR3 sequence (DNA): TGTGCCAGCAGTTACACACAGGGTCGGGTCATTCAGTACTTC.

A single count supports this clonotype. This chain links TRBV7-9 with TRBJ2-2; 8 bases are a match to TRBD1. The CDR3 is made up of 15 amino acids. V shed 5 bases and J 6 bases; nucleotides not matched to a gene: 8. The germline V gene has CDR1 SEHNR and CDR2 FQNEAQ (reference sequence). CDR3 sequence reads: CASSTQSRGPGELFF. The CDR3 DNA is TGTGCCAGCAGCACCCAGTCCAGGGGGCCCGGGGAGCTGTTTTTT.

The CDR3 protein is CASSLATRADTQYF. The CDR3 nucleotides read TGTGCCAGCAGCTTAGCGACTAGAGCAGATACGCAGTATTTT. The chain employs TRBV11-2 and TRBJ2-3; perhaps TRBD2 as D (6 bases). This CDR3 comprises 14 residues. Germline values: CDR1 SGHAT, CDR2 FQNNGV. Between the trimmed V and J ends, which lost 1 base and 4 bases, there was a span of 9 bases.

V and J are TRBV6-1 and TRBJ2-2; D gene uncertain. The CDR3 sequence is 14 residues long. Trimming cost V 5 bases and J 1 base, with 8 bases left between them. Germline CDR1 is MNHNS and CDR2 is SASEGT. DNA for the CDR3: TGTGCCAGCAGTTGGAACGGGAACACCGGGGAGCTGTTTTTT. This gives the protein CASSWNGNTGELFF.

CDR3: CSARTLQGTDSPLHF. The DNA for the CDR3 is TGCAGTGCTAGAACCTTACAGGGTACGGATTCACCCCTCCACTTT. V usage is TRBV20-1 and J usage is TRBJ1-6, with TRBD1 as a possible D gene (6 bases). Germline-derived CDR1 and CDR2 are DFQATT and SNEGSKA (reference sequence). The V and J ends lost 2 bases and 8 bases respectively, with 16 bases between them. The CDR3 has 15 amino acids.

Here the CDR3 reads CASSLRAGGFEVGEKLFF. Written as DNA, the CDR3 is TGCGCCAGCAGCTTGCGAGCAGGGGGCTTTGAGGTCGGTGAAAAACTGTTTTTT. V usage is TRBV5-1 and J usage is TRBJ1-4; 8 bases agree with TRBD1. The germline V gene encodes CDR1 SGHRS and CDR2 YFSETQ. This CDR3 has 18 residues. V shed 1 base, J shed 7 bases, and the junction held 15 bases outside the gene matches.

The chain links TRBV7-6 to TRBJ2-2; no firm D call. Per germline, CDR1 SGHVS and CDR2 FNYEAQ. V was cut by 2 bases and J by 0 bases, with 7 bases left in between. The CDR3 covers 15 residues. The CDR3: CASSLKIANTGELFF. The CDR3 DNA follows: TGTGCCAGCAGCTTAAAGATTGCGAACACCGGGGAGCTGTTTTTT.

This chain links TRBV11-2 with TRBJ2-5; D gene unclear. The CDR3 covers 15 residues. Germline CDR1 SGHAT, CDR2 FQNNGV. V was trimmed by 3 bases and J by 2 bases, leaving 13 bases between them. CDR3 in DNA: TGTGCCAGCAGCTTCGGCGCACTGAAACAAGAGACCCAGTACTTC. Residues: CASSFGALKQETQYF.

This clonotype was seen a few times. CDR3 sequence reads: CASSQEGGRDTQYF. CDR3 sequence (DNA): TGCGCCAGCAGCCAGGAGGGTGGACGGGATACGCAGTATTTT. J is TRBJ2-3 and V is TRBV4-1; D might be TRBD2 (6 bases). The CDR3 length is 14 residues. V lost 3 bases to trimming and J lost 6 bases, with 13 bases between them. Germline V gene sequence: CDR1 MGHRA, CDR2 YSYEKL.

This clonotype was found a few times. CDR3 amino acids: CASSLGLGDEQFF. The CDR3 DNA sequence: TGCGCCAGCAGCCTGGGACTGGGCGATGAGCAGTTCTTC. This chain joins TRBV4-1 and TRBJ2-1, with a weak D call TRBD2 (6 bases). CDR1 MGHRA and CDR2 YSYEKL come from the germline V gene. The CDR3 is made up of 13 amino acids. V was shortened by 4 bases and J by 8 bases, with 12 bases between the two germline ends.

J is TRBJ2-2 and V is TRBV2, with D perhaps TRBD1 (5 bases). This CDR3 spans 17 amino acids. Germline CDR1 and CDR2: SNHLY and FYNNEI. With 0 bases removed from V and 7 bases from J, the gap between germline ends came to 18 bases. The CDR3 loop is CASSEAGSVRAGGELFF. In nucleotides, the CDR3 is TGTGCCAGCAGTGAAGCGGGGTCGGTCAGGGCCGGCGGGGAGCTGTTTTTT.

This clonotype occurred a few times. This rearrangement joins TRBV9 to TRBJ2-1; D remains unclear. Germline CDR1 reads SGDLS; CDR2 reads YYNGEE. The V end was cut by 0 bases, the J end by 0 bases, with 10 bases between. This CDR3 is 16 amino acids long. The CDR3 coding sequence is TGTGCCAGCAGCGTAGGGGCCCGAAGCTCCTACAATGAGCAGTTCTTC. The encoded protein is CASSVGARSSYNEQFF.

This clonotype was counted a few times. The chain uses TRBV12-3 or TRBV12-4 and TRBJ2-7; D is possibly TRBD2 (7 bases). CDR3 size: 14 residues. Trimming left V 1 base short and J 3 bases short, with 10 bases between. DNA of the CDR3: TGTGCCAGCAGTTTAGGAGGGGGGGGCTACGAGCAGTACTTC. Translated, it gives CASSLGGGGYEQYF.

The chain has TRBV12-3 or TRBV12-4 and TRBJ2-1; TRBD2 agrees at 8 bases. This CDR3 is built from 17 residues. V lost 4 bases, J lost 0 bases, and 8 bases stayed unmatched. Here the CDR3 DNA reads TGTGCCAGCAGTTCGGCCCGGGGGGGGTCCTCCTACAATGAGCAGTTCTTC. This codes for CASSSARGGSSYNEQFF.

Ten or more counts support this clonotype. This chain connects TRBV7-2 to TRBJ1-2, with D tentatively TRBD1 (5 bases). This CDR3 is built from 11 residues. The germline gives CDR1 SGHTA, CDR2 FQGNSA. Between the trimmed V and J ends, which lost 2 bases and 10 bases, there was a span of 8 bases. CDR3 coding DNA: TGTGCCAGCAGCTTATTAGGGGTCTACACCTTC. It codes for CASSLLGVYTF.

The chain has TRBV7-9 and TRBJ2-3; TRBD2 agrees at 8 bases. This CDR3 contains 17 residues. CDR1 and CDR2 from the germline V gene are SEHNR and FQNEAQ (reference sequence). Germline trimming cut 4 bases from V and 8 bases from J; bases unmatched to any gene: 17. The CDR3 nucleotides read TGTGCCAGCAGCTCCCTGCTGCGGCGGGGGGTCCTCGGTACGCAGTATTTT. Its translation is CASSSLLRRGVLGTQYF.

This chain joins TRBV6-5 and TRBJ2-5; the D gene is possibly TRBD2 (5 bases). Germline assignment: CDR1 MNHEY and CDR2 SVGAGI. The germline V and J ends were trimmed by 11 bases and 2 bases, with 15 bases remaining between them. The length of the CDR3 is 13 residues. The CDR3: CAAQRFGQETQYF. CDR3 nucleotides: TGTGCCGCCCAGCGGTTTGGACAAGAGACCCAGTACTTC.

The chain carries TRBV29-1 and TRBJ1-1; 7 bases map to TRBD1. V lost 1 base, J lost 3 bases, and 8 bases stayed unmatched. Germline CDR1 is SQVTM and CDR2 is ANQGSEA. The CDR3 length is 15 residues. The CDR3 DNA reads as TGCAGCGTTGAAGCCAGACAGGGTCGGGACACTGAAGCTTTCTTT. It specifies CSVEARQGRDTEAFF.

The chain links TRBV7-8 to TRBJ2-1; TRBD1 aligns across 8 bases. Looked up from germline, CDR1 is SGHVS and CDR2 is FQNEAQ. The CDR3 runs to 15 residues. J gave up 5 bases and V 4 bases, and 7 bases lay outside the gene matches. The CDR3 here is CASSSQETGDNEQFF. The CDR3 coding sequence is TGTGCCAGCAGCTCCCAGGAGACAGGGGACAATGAGCAGTTCTTC.

J is TRBJ1-5 and V is TRBV6-2 or TRBV6-3; tentative D call: TRBD1 (6 bases). Germline V gene lookup returns CDR1 MNHEY and CDR2 SVGEGT. The germline V and J ends were trimmed by 6 bases and 2 bases, with 14 bases remaining between them. The CDR3 extends over 15 amino acids. CDR3 region: CASRAGERRNQPQHF. The CDR3 DNA is TGTGCCAGCAGGGCAGGGGAGAGGCGCAATCAGCCCCAGCATTTT.

This clonotype occurred a few times. This chain links TRBV20-1 with TRBJ2-1; D tentatively fits TRBD1 or TRBD2 (5 bases each). V was clipped by 0 bases and J by 1 base, with 10 bases between them. The V gene's germline CDR1 is DFQATT and CDR2 SNEGSKA (reference sequence). This CDR3 is 15 amino acids long. For the CDR3, the DNA is TGCAGTGCTAGAGAAATCGGGGCATCCTACAATGAGCAGTTCTTC. It encodes CSAREIGASYNEQFF.

This clonotype was detected ten times or more. V gene TRBV12-3 or TRBV12-4 combines with J gene TRBJ2-3; no reliable D call. V shed 5 bases and J shed 5 bases, with 11 bases lying between them. The CDR3 extends over 13 amino acids. This chain's CDR3 is CASSTGTKDTQYF. CDR3 coding DNA: TGTGCCAGCAGTACCGGAACAAAAGATACGCAGTATTTT.

This clonotype turned up a few times. The J gene is TRBJ1-5, the V gene TRBV6-6; maybe TRBD1 (5 bases). There are 14 residues in the CDR3. Trimming pared 11 bases from V and 5 bases from J, leaving 19 bases between. CDR1 is MNHNY, CDR2 SVGAGI, per germline (reference sequence). For the CDR3, the DNA is TGTGCCGTGCAGGGTCGGGGGTTCGATCAGCCCCAGCATTTT. Translated, it gives CAVQGRGFDQPQHF.

The chain uses TRBV19 and TRBJ1-5; D is ambiguous. The CDR3 is made up of 17 amino acids. Trimming took 5 bases from V and 0 from J, leaving 17 bases between them. The germline CDR1 and CDR2 sequences are LNHDA and SQIVND (reference sequence). CDR3 in amino acids: CASSGLGETYSNQPQHF. CDR3 in DNA: TGTGCCAGTAGTGGCCTCGGGGAAACGTATAGCAATCAGCCCCAGCATTTT.

This chain links TRBV19 with TRBJ1-2; D might be TRBD1 (5 bases). This CDR3 has 11 amino acids. Germline V gene data show CDR1 as LNHDA and CDR2 as SQIVND (reference sequence). Trimming removed 8 bases at V and 8 bases at J, with 12 bases between. CDR3 sequence (DNA): TGTGCCAGTGACAGTACCTACGGCTACACCTTC. Its translation: CASDSTYGYTF.

The chain couples TRBV5-6 to TRBJ1-5; tentative D call: TRBD1 (5 bases). Trimming removed 0 bases at V and 3 bases at J, with 10 bases between. CDR1 and CDR2 (germline): SGHDT, YYEEEE. CDR3 length equals 15 residues. The CDR3 spells CASSLGGGSNQPQHF. The CDR3 DNA reads as TGTGCCAGCAGCTTGGGGGGGGGTTCCAATCAGCCCCAGCATTTT.